The sequence of this T cell receptor beta chain was determined in a study of control samples from healthy donors and cancer patients (dated by TCRdb to about 2020). Trimming takes 8 bases off V and 3 bases off J; junction bases not matched to a gene: 2. The germline V gene sets CDR1 to MDHEN and CDR2 to SYDVKM. The CDR3 spans 12 residues, from the cysteine through the phenylalanine. Of the read, only the CDR3 DNA is kept; its 36 bases are in frame from base 1. Comment on this clone: This clone's antigen is unknown. Base-call qualities are not available, and no considerably larger clone is one nucleotide away.

Receptors were amplified or captured by the immunoSEQ multiplex PCR assay. TCRdb provides this immuneACCESS table in a form limited to in-frame rearrangements. Some clones are lacking; in checked studies, under half of them reflect an unresolved V gene, and why the rest are absent is not known. Across this sample there are 100,000 to 150,000 clones, with 80% to 95% seen only once. Jointly, the top ten make up about 2.2% of the sample. The material sequenced was blood. The clonotype comes from a woman between 50 and 59 years old in good health. This receptor chain uses TRBV28 and TRBJ1-2; 8 of the junction bases match TRBD1. CDR3 loop: CASETGDYGYTF. The bases read TGTGCCAGCGAGACAGGGGACTATGGCTACACCTTC.